Shown below are 19 T cell receptor beta chains from a single sample sequenced in a study of T cell repertoires in cytomegalovirus infection. TCRdb redid the calling of the reads with MiXCR, one entry per CDR3 protein. Seen here are 500,000 to 600,000 distinct CDR3 sequences, 15% to 20% observed once, and the top ten hold approximately 24%. The sample taken for sequencing was CD8+ T cells from PBMCs. These receptors were obtained from a human donor in good health (CMV status not recorded). Some clones in this sample may be carry-over from other donors' samples.

At least ten counts were recorded for this clonotype. This sequence joins TRBV27 and TRBJ2-7, with D possibly being TRBD1 or TRBD2 (5 bases each). This CDR3 contains 11 residues. Germline V gene lookup returns CDR1 MNHEY and CDR2 SMNVEV (reference sequence). V was trimmed by 5 bases and J by 4 bases, leaving 6 bases between them. CDR3 sequence reads: CASSGGYEQYF. The CDR3 region has the DNA TGTGCCAGCAGTGGGGGATACGAGCAGTACTTC.

Ten or more counts support this clonotype. V is TRBV28 and J is TRBJ2-6, with 7 bases lining up with TRBD2. With V trimmed by 6 bases and J by 2 bases, 4 bases remained unmatched. Germline lookup yields CDR1 MDHEN and CDR2 SYDVKM. This CDR3 region has 15 residues. Here the CDR3 DNA reads TGTGCCAGCAGACTTGGACTAGCTGGGGCCAACGTCCTGACTTTC. This encodes CASRLGLAGANVLTF.

This clonotype has only a few counts. The chain employs TRBV14 and TRBJ2-7; 11 bases are shared with TRBD1. The CDR3 is 14 amino acids. The V segment lost 2 bases and the J segment 6 bases; nucleotides outside the gene matches: 3. Germline loops: CDR1 SGHDN, CDR2 FVKESK. The CDR3 is CASSQPDRGREQYF. CDR3 DNA sequence: TGTGCCAGCAGCCAACCGGACAGGGGGCGCGAGCAGTACTTC.

This chain links TRBV9 with TRBJ2-5, with D possibly called TRBD1 or TRBD2 (7 bases each). V was pared by 5 bases and J by 3 bases, with 14 bases between. This CDR3 has 14 residues. CDR1 is SGDLS, CDR2 YYNGEE, per germline. The DNA for the CDR3 is TGTGCCAGCAGTGGGGGGGGGACAGAAGAGACCCAGTACTTC. Encoded protein: CASSGGGTEETQYF.

The gene calls are TRBV27 and TRBJ2-1, with 12 bases identical to TRBD2. V trimming: 8 bases; J trimming: 6 bases; junction bases outside the gene matches: 2. The CDR3 spans 13 residues. Germline assignment: CDR1 MNHEY and CDR2 SMNVEV (reference sequence). The chain's CDR3 is CASQGLAGNEQFF. The CDR3 DNA reads as TGTGCCAGCCAGGGACTAGCGGGCAATGAGCAGTTCTTC.

Ten or more counts support this clonotype. This chain uses TRBV6-1 with TRBJ2-7; the D gene is possibly TRBD1 (5 bases). The CDR3 totals 13 residues. V dropped 6 bases and J dropped 2 bases, with 11 bases sitting between them. CDR1 is MNHNS, CDR2 SASEGT, per germline. The CDR3 protein is CASRDTLTYEQYF. CDR3 nucleotide sequence: TGTGCCAGCAGGGACACATTGACCTACGAGCAGTACTTC.

The chain employs TRBV29-1 and TRBJ1-2; TRBD1 might be the D (6 bases). The CDR3 runs to 16 residues. CDR1 and CDR2 (germline): SQVTM, ANQGSEA. The V and J ends lost 7 bases and 4 bases respectively, with 25 bases between them. The CDR3 protein is CSASPSTGRVGYGYTF. As DNA, the CDR3 is TGCAGCGCCTCACCGTCAACAGGGCGGGTGGGCTATGGCTACACCTTC. The full variable domain, rest sourced from reference TRBV29-1 and TRBJ1-2, is SAVISQKPSRDICQRGTSLTIQCQVDSQVTMMFWYRQQPGQSLTLIATANQGSEATYESGFVIDKFPISRPNLTFSTLTVSNMSPEDSSIYLCSASPSTGRVGYGYTFGSGTRLTVV.

This clonotype was found many times. This sequence joins TRBV7-2 and TRBJ1-1; D might be TRBD1 (5 bases). Trimming shortened V by 8 bases and J by 6 bases, and 13 bases separated the two germline ends. The CDR3 is 12 residues long. Germline V gene sequence: CDR1 SGHTA, CDR2 FQGNSA. CDR3 bases: TGTGCCAGCGTACCATGGGGGGCTGAAGCTTTCTTT. It codes for CASVPWGAEAFF. The variable domain in full, with the rest retrieved from reference TRBV7-2 and TRBJ1-1, is GAGVSQSPSNKVTEKGKDVELRCDPISGHTALYWYRQSLGQGLEFLIYFQGNSAPDKSGLPSDRFSAERTGGSVSTLTIQRTQQEDSAVYLCASVPWGAEAFFGQGTRLTVV.

This clonotype was seen many times. The chain is built from TRBV12-5 and TRBJ2-5; the match to TRBD1 covers 8 bases. CDR1 is LGHNT and CDR2 is FRNRAP in the germline V gene. V lost 5 bases, J lost 4 bases, and 12 bases stayed unmatched. The CDR3 extends over 16 amino acids. This CDR3 reads CASGTDREVWTETQYF. The CDR3 DNA reads as TGTGCTAGTGGTACGGACAGGGAAGTATGGACAGAGACCCAGTACTTC.

The rearrangement links TRBV2 to TRBJ1-5; D is undetermined. Trimming shortened V by 6 bases and J by 6 bases, and 18 bases separated the two germline ends. The CDR3 spans 15 residues. The germline CDR1 and CDR2 sequences are SNHLY and FYNNEI. The CDR3, as DNA: TGTGCCAGCAGCCCCTGGGCCGGGGATTCTCAGCCCCAGCATTTT. It is translated as CASSPWAGDSQPQHF.

This clonotype was detected many times. The CDR3 is CASSLMGEISYNEQFF. CDR3 DNA sequence: TGTGCCAGCAGCTTGATGGGGGAGATCTCCTACAATGAGCAGTTCTTC. This rearrangement joins TRBV5-6 to TRBJ2-1; D tentatively reads TRBD1 or TRBD2 (5 bases each). CDR1 is SGHDT, CDR2 YYEEEE, per germline. The V gene lost 1 base and the J gene lost 0 bases, with 11 bases spanning the gap. The CDR3 contains 16 residues.

The chain uses TRBV25-1 and TRBJ1-1; D unresolved. CDR1 is MGHDK and CDR2 is SYGVNS in the germline V gene. V was cut by 6 bases and J by 3 bases, with 11 bases left in between. There are 13 residues in the CDR3. The CDR3 DNA reads as TGTGCCAGCAGCGCTTTCGGGGACACTGAAGCTTTCTTT. Amino acids: CASSAFGDTEAFF. The complete variable domain, with remaining parts taken from reference TRBV25-1 and TRBJ1-1, reads EADIYQTPRYLVIGTGKKITLECSQTMGHDKMYWYQQDPGMELHLIHYSYGVNSTEKGDLSSESTVSRIRTEHFPLTLESARPSHTSQYLCASSAFGDTEAFFGQGTRLTVV.

This clonotype has only a few counts. V usage is TRBV27 and J usage is TRBJ1-6, with D possibly matching TRBD1 (5 bases). The CDR3 spans 13 residues. Per the germline V gene, CDR1 is MNHEY and CDR2 is SMNVEV (reference sequence). V lost 11 bases, J lost 7 bases, and 15 bases lay in between. This CDR3 is CAAGEGTNSPLHF. The CDR3 nucleotides read TGTGCCGCGGGGGAAGGGACCAATTCACCCCTCCACTTT.

This clonotype was found a few times. V is TRBV7-9 and J is TRBJ2-3; D is undetermined. The CDR3 is 13 residues long. The V end was cut by 4 bases, the J end by 6 bases, with 11 bases between. The germline gives CDR1 SEHNR, CDR2 FQNEAQ (reference sequence). Here the CDR3 reads CASSSGPVDTQYF. CDR3 coding DNA: TGTGCCAGCAGCTCCGGACCCGTTGATACGCAGTATTTT.

This clonotype was seen only a few times. This sequence joins TRBV7-4 and TRBJ2-5; tentatively, D is TRBD1 or TRBD2 (5 bases each). Trimming left V 3 bases short and J 2 bases short, with 10 bases between. CDR1 is SGHVT, CDR2 SQSDAQ, per germline. This CDR3 is built from 14 residues. CDR3 sequence (DNA): TGTGCCAGCAGCTTTGGGGGAAGGCAAGAGACCCAGTACTTC. Its protein is CASSFGGRQETQYF.

This clonotype was detected many times. V gene TRBV29-1 combines with J gene TRBJ2-1; no definite D call. The CDR3 is made up of 14 amino acids. Germline-derived CDR1 and CDR2 are SQVTM and ANQGSEA. Trimming removed 3 bases from V and 0 bases from J, with 9 bases in between. The CDR3 nucleotides are TGCAGCGTTGAGGGTCTGAGCTCCTACAATGAGCAGTTCTTC. Its protein is CSVEGLSSYNEQFF.

V usage is TRBV9 and J usage is TRBJ1-2, with 7 bases aligning to TRBD1. This CDR3 spans 16 amino acids. From germline, CDR1 is SGDLS and CDR2 YYNGEE. V was clipped by 4 bases and J by 7 bases; unmatched bases: 16. CDR3 in amino acids: CASSSPQTRQGVGYTF. CDR3 nucleotide sequence: TGTGCCAGCAGCTCCCCCCAAACGAGACAGGGTGTTGGCTACACCTTC. Looking up the rest from reference TRBV9 and TRBJ1-2 gives the full variable domain: DSGVTQTPKHLITATGQRVTLRCSPRSGDLSVYWYQQSLDQGLQFLIQYYNGEERAKGNILERFSAQQFPDLHSELNLSSLELGDSALYFCASSSPQTRQGVGYTFGSGTRLTVV.

This clonotype was detected only a few times. V is TRBV6-5 and J is TRBJ2-1; 7 bases agree with TRBD2. Germline assignment: CDR1 MNHEY and CDR2 SVGAGI. The CDR3 runs 16 residues. V shed 6 bases, J shed 6 bases, and the junction held 14 bases outside the gene matches. The CDR3 sequence: CASRSQAGLRINEQFF. For the CDR3, the DNA is TGTGCCAGCAGATCCCAAGCGGGACTTCGGATCAATGAGCAGTTCTTC.

This clonotype was seen at least ten times. V usage is TRBV5-4 and J usage is TRBJ2-7; D is ambiguous. Germline V gives CDR1 SGHNT, CDR2 YYREEE (reference sequence). The CDR3 runs 14 residues. V was trimmed by 1 base and J by 0 bases, leaving 8 bases between them. This chain's CDR3 is CASSLFRSSYEQYF. In DNA, the CDR3 is TGTGCCAGCAGCTTGTTCAGGAGCTCCTACGAGCAGTACTTC.